Listed here are 2 T cell receptor beta chains from one sample, sequenced in a study of cytomegalovirus exposure and HLA in healthy donors. 60 Vbeta and 13 Jbeta primers were used in PCR. Produced via immunoSEQ multiplex PCR; TCRdb's table is partial and in-frame only. The data contain about 120,000 clones, approximately 80% of them singletons. The sequenced material came from PBMCs. Receptors originate from a man between 18 and 29 years old in good health and CMV-seropositive.

V and J are TRBV6-4 and TRBJ1-1; no reliable D call. V lost 3 bases to trimming and J lost 8 bases, with 13 bases between them. The CDR3 loop spans 13 amino acids. The germline gives CDR1 MRHNA, CDR2 SNTAGT. The DNA of the CDR3 is TGTGCCAGCAGTGAAGTTCCGGGTAGCGAAGCTTTCTTT. This encodes CASSEVPGSEAFF.

This clone has just one count. The chain is built from TRBV7-3 and TRBJ2-7, with TRBD2 matching over 8 bases. The length of the CDR3 is 15 residues. The germline gives CDR1 SGHTA, CDR2 FQGTGA. V shed 5 bases and J 3 bases; nucleotides not matched to a gene: 9. This CDR3 reads CASSPGGGVYYEQYF. The CDR3 nucleotides read TGTGCCAGCAGCCCGGGGGGGGGAGTGTACTACGAGCAGTACTTC. Looking up the rest from reference TRBV7-3 and TRBJ2-7 gives the full variable domain: GAGVSQTPSNKVTEKGKYVELRCDPISGHTALYWYRQSLGQGPEFLIYFQGTGAADDSGLPNDRFFAVRPEGSVSTLKIQRTERGDSAVYLCASSPGGGVYYEQYFGPGTRLTVT.